Listed below are T cell receptor beta chains from one sample, sequenced in a study of CD8+ T cells in alopecia areata. Generated by immunoSEQ multiplex PCR, the TCRdb table keeps only in-frame clones and is missing some. The sample holds about 200,000 clones, roughly 64% seen once. The source was CD4+ T cells sorted from blood, collected at week 4, from a patient treated with tofacitinib. Source of these receptors: a human donor with alopecia areata. Each CDR3 is given with its conserved first and last residue. Fields, in order: D gene, V gene, CDR3 protein. The D gene is left open where the match is weak.

d_gene: .; v_gene: TRBV29-1; CDR3aa: CSVGLMGSRVTQYF
d_gene: .; v_gene: TRBV29-1; CDR3aa: CSVVDSTYEQYF
d_gene: .; v_gene: TRBV20-1; CDR3aa: CSALRGNEAFF
d_gene: TRBD1; v_gene: TRBV25-1; CDR3aa: CASSRTGNSYEQYF
d_gene: .; v_gene: TRBV30; CDR3aa: CAWSVGMGENSPLHF
d_gene: TRBD1; v_gene: TRBV6-5; CDR3aa: CASRTGTNYGYTF
d_gene: .; v_gene: TRBV29-1; CDR3aa: CSASAWGRGDNEQFF
d_gene: .; v_gene: TRBV5-1; CDR3aa: CASSLRSTASDTQYF
d_gene: .; v_gene: TRBV29-1; CDR3aa: CSVREVDYGYTF
d_gene: .; v_gene: TRBV29-1; CDR3aa: CSAVWDSNQPQHF
d_gene: TRBD2; v_gene: TRBV4-2; CDR3aa: CASSLGFAGLAPGANVLTF
d_gene: .; v_gene: TRBV19; CDR3aa: CASSILTNEQFF
d_gene: .; v_gene: TRBV7-9; CDR3aa: CASSLVHLEEKLFF
d_gene: .; v_gene: TRBV6-5; CDR3aa: CASKRTGTLTEAFF